Sequencing of this TCR beta chain was carried out in a study of blood T cell repertoires in COVID-19. Study at large: PBMCs, B-cell-depleted T cells, or T cells were the source of the cDNA or gDNA that made up the material.

Participants were aged about 18 to 100 years from roughly 26 US areas. In assigning cohorts, the study relied on participant-reported clinical history. Germline V lookup: CDR1 MNHEY, CDR2 SVGAGI. There are 16 residues in the CDR3. J gave up 0 bases and V 0 bases, and 2 bases lay outside the gene matches. Some clones are missing from TCRdb's copy, which holds only in-frame ones; the method was immunoSEQ multiplex PCR. In the table there are around 170,000 clones, 86% of which are singletons. The receptor's source is a woman under 40 who had recovered from COVID-19. The sequenced sample consisted of PBMCs or T cells enriched from blood (not recorded which). V is TRBV6-5 and J is TRBJ2-1, with 7 positions matching TRBD2. The CDR3 spells CASSYSGGSSYNEQFF. The CDR3 DNA is TGTGCCAGCAGTTACTCGGGCGGGAGCTCCTACAATGAGCAGTTCTTC.